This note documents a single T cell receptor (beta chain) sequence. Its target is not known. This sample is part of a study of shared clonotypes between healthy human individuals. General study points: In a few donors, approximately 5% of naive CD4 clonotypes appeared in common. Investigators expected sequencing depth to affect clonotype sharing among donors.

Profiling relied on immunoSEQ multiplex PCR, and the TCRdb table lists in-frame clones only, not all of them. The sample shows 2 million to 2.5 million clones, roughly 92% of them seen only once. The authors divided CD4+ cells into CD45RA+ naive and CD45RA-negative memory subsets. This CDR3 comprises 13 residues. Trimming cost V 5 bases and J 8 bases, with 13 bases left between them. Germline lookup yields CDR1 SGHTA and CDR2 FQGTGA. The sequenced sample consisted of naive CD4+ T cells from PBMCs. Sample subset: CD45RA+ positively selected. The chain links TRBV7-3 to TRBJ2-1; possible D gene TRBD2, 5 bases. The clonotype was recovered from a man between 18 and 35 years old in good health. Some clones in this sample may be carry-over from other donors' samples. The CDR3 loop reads CASSVTRFHEQFF. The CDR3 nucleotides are TGTGCCAGCAGCGTCACTAGGTTCCATGAGCAGTTCTTC.